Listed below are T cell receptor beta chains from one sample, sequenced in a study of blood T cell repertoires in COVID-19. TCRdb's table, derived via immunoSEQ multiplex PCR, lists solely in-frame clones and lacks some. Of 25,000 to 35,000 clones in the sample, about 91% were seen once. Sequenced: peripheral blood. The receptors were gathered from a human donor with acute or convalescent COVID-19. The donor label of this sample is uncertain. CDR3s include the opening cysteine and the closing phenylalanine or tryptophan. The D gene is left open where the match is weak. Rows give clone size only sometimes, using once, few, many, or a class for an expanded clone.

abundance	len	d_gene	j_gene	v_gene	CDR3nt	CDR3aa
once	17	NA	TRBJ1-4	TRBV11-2	TGTGCCAGCAGCCTGACGACGGGAGTAGTAGGAAATGAAAAACTGTTTTTT	CASSLTTGVVGNEKLFF
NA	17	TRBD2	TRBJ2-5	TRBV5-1	TGCGCCAGCAGCTTGGATTTAGGTAGCGGGATTAAAGAGACCCAGTACTTC	CASSLDLGSGIKETQYF
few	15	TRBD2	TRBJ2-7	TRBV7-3	TGTGCCAGCAGCCCTCAGGGACTAGCTATCAACGAGCAGTACTTC	CASSPQGLAINEQYF
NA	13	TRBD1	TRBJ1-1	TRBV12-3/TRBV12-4	TGTGCCAGCAGTTCTGGACAGGACACTGAAGCTTTCTTT	CASSSGQDTEAFF
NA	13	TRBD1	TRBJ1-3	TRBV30	TGTGCCTGGAGTGTAGGGGGCAGAAACACCATATATTTT	CAWSVGGRNTIYF
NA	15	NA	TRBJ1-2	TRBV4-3	TGCGCCAGCAGCCAAGTTACTGTTGCGGGTGATGGCTACACCTTC	CASSQVTVAGDGYTF
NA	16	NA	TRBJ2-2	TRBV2	TGTGCCAGCAGCCTAGACAGGTTCGCGAACACCGGGGAGCTGTTTTTT	CASSLDRFANTGELFF
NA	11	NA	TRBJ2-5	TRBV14	TGTGCCAGCAGCCTGCAGGGGACCCAGTACTTC	CASSLQGTQYF
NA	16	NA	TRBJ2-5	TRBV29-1	TGCAGCGTTGAAACCCCGGGGCACTTCACAGGGGAGACCCAGTACTTC	CSVETPGHFTGETQYF
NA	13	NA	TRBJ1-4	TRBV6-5	TGTGCCAGCAGTCCCCTGGGGGGGGAAAAACTGTTTTTT	CASSPLGGEKLFF
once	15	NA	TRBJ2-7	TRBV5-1	TGCGCCAGCAGCTTGGTTCTGGGCTCCTCCTACGAGCAGTACTTC	CASSLVLGSSYEQYF
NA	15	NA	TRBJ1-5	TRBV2	TGTGCCAGCAGTGACTTCGTCACAAGCAATCAGCCCCAGCATTTT	CASSDFVTSNQPQHF
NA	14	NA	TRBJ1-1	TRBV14	TGTGCCAGCAGCCAAGTTTATGGAGGGACTGAAGCTTTCTTT	CASSQVYGGTEAFF
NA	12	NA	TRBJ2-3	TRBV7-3	TGTGCCACCTCACCAGGGGGGGATACGCAGTATTTT	CATSPGGDTQYF
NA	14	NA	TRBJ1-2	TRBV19	TGTGCCAGTCGTCAGTCAGAATTACACTATGGCTACACCTTC	CASRQSELHYGYTF
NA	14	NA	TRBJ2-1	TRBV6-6	TGTGCCAGCAGTTACGCCAAGACTAGAAGTGAGCAGTTCTTC	CASSYAKTRSEQFF
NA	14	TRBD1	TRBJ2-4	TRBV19	TGTGCCAGTAGTACAGACAGGGTGACAGACATTCAGTACTTC	CASSTDRVTDIQYF
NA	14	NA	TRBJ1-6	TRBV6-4	TGTGCCAGCAGTGAGGGGGGATTCAGATCACCCCTCCACTTT	CASSEGGFRSPLHF
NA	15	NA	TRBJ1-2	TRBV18	TGTGCCAGCTCCCCCGCCGGGGGGGCGGGCTATGGCTACACCTTC	CASSPAGGAGYGYTF
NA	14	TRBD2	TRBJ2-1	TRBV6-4	TGTGCCAGCAGTGGATCGGGGGGTCAGAGGGAGCAGTTCTTC	CASSGSGGQREQFF
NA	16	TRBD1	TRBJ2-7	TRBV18	TGTGCCAGCTCACAAAGGCGCGGGACAGGGGGATACGAGCAGTACTTC	CASSQRRGTGGYEQYF
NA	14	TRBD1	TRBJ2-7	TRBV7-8	TGTGCCAGCAGCAGCAGGGACAGAGTAGGCGAGCAGTACTTC	CASSSRDRVGEQYF
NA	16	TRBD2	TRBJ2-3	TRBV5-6	TGTGCCAGCAGGCCCTCCGGACTAGCGATATTAAATACGCAGTATTTT	CASRPSGLAILNTQYF
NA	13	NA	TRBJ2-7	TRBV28	TGTGCCAGCAGTTTAGGCCCCCCCGGAGGGCAGTACTTC	CASSLGPPGGQYF
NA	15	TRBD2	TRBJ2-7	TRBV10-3	TGTGCCCTTTACGGGGGGGCCGCCAAAGTCTACGAGCAGTACTTC	CALYGGAAKVYEQYF
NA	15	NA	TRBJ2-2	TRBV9	TGTGCCAGCAGCCCCGACATCGCGAACACCGGGGAGCTGTTTTTT	CASSPDIANTGELFF
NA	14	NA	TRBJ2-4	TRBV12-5	TGTGCTAGTTCCGTCGACAGAACGTTGAACATTCAGTACTTC	CASSVDRTLNIQYF
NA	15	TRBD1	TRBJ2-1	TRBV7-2	TGTGCCAGCAGCCCCAGGGGGACAGGGGAGAATGAGCAGTTCTTC	CASSPRGTGENEQFF
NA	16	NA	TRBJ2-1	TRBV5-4	TGTGCCAGCAGCTTGACCGGGAGTAGAGCCTACAATGAGCAGTTCTTC	CASSLTGSRAYNEQFF
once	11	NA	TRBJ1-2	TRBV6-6	TGTGCCAGCAGTTACCAGACAGATTACACCTTC	CASSYQTDYTF
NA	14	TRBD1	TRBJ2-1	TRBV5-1	TGCGCCAGCAGCTTGTTGGGACAGAGCAATGAGCAGTTCTTC	CASSLLGQSNEQFF
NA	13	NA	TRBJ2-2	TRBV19	TGTGCCAGTAGTCCCCGACGAGCGGGGGAGCTGTTTTTT	CASSPRRAGELFF
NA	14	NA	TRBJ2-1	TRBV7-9	TGTGCCAGCAGCTTAGCTTCCCCTCCTAAAATGGAGTTCTTC	CASSLASPPKMEFF
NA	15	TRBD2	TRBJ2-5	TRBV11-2	TGTGCCAGCAGCTTAGAGGGACTAGCGGCGAAGACCCAGTACTTC	CASSLEGLAAKTQYF
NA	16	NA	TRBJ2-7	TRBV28	TGTGCCAGCAGTTTCCGTTTTGGGGCCTTTTTCTACGAGCAGTACTTC	CASSFRFGAFFYEQYF
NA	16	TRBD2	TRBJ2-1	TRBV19	TGTGCCACCTCGTCTAGCGGGGGGCTTTTAGTTTATGAGCAGTTCTTC	CATSSSGGLLVYEQFF
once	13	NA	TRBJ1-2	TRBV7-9	TGTGCCAGCAGCTTACGGGTTCTCGATGGCTACACCTTC	CASSLRVLDGYTF
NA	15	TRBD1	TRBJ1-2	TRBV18	TGTGCCAGCTCACCTGTCGGGACAGGGGGCTCTGGCTACACCTTC	CASSPVGTGGSGYTF
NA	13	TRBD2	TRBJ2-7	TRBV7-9	TGTGCCAGCAGCTTAGGGACTAGCACCGAGCAGTACTTC	CASSLGTSTEQYF
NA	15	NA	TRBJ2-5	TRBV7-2	TGTGCCAGCAGCTTAGTAAGAACTCCTGAAGAGACCCAGTACTTC	CASSLVRTPEETQYF